The entry below describes one T cell receptor beta chain. This sample is drawn from a study of control samples from healthy donors and cancer patients. Sequenced by immunoSEQ multiplex PCR; TCRdb stores in-frame clones only, minus some. The sample shows about 49,000 clones, 90% to 95% of them seen only once. Germline CDR1 is SQVTM and CDR2 is ANQGSEA. This CDR3 has 14 amino acids. The V gene lost 3 bases and the J gene lost 2 bases, with 14 bases spanning the gap. The origin of this receptor is a man aged 25-45 years with colorectal cancer. The V and J genes are TRBV29-1 and TRBJ2-7, with D uncertain. Specimen: PBMCs. CDR3 in amino acids: CSVEGIGGTYEQYF. CDR3 in DNA: TGCAGCGTTGAGGGCATAGGCGGAACCTACGAGCAGTACTTC.